This TCR beta chain was captured in a study of OX40 agonist ivuxolimab in advanced cancers. Study-level findings and limits: Partial responders at 0.1-3.0 mg/kg had among the lowest clonal expansion.

The CDR3 has 14 residues. The germline gives CDR1 SGHRS, CDR2 YFSETQ. The V and J ends lost 3 bases and 10 bases, in that order; junction bases with no gene match: 10. In regard to this clone: The antigen is unknown.

Using immunoSEQ multiplex PCR, the repertoire was profiled, and TCRdb retains in-frame clones only, with some absent. The data show more than 70,000 clones, with roughly 90% seen just once and around 0.35% held by the top ten. The chain recombines TRBV5-1 with TRBJ2-1, with 7 bases identical to TRBD2. The sequence derives from an adult with an advanced solid tumor such as melanoma, head and neck, liver or kidney cancer. The starting material was CD4+ or CD8+ T cells sorted from blood, obtained in a trial of the OX40 agonist ivuxolimab. CDR3 coding DNA: TGCGCCAGCAGCTCCGGGACTACCAAGGACGAGCAGTTCTTC. Protein product: CASSSGTTKDEQFF.